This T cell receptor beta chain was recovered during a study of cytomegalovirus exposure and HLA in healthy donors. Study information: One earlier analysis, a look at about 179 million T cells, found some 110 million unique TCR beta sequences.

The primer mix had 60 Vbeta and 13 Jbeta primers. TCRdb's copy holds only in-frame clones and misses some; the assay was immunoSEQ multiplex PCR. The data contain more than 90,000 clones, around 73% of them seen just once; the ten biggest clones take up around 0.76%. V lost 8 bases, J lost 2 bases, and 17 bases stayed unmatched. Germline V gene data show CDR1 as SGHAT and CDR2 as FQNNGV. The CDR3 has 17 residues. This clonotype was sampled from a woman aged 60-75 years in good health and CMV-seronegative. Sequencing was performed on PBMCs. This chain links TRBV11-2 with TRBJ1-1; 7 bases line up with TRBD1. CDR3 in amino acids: CASEDRERWGINTEAFF. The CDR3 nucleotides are TGTGCCAGCGAAGACAGGGAAAGGTGGGGGATTAACACTGAAGCTTTCTTT.